This T cell receptor (beta chain) was sequenced in a study of CD8+ T cells in alopecia areata. Notes on the study in general: Normal-skin resident alphabeta T cells also appear among scalp sample sequences.

This clone was counted between two and nine times. Antigen unknown. RNA was extracted and reverse transcribed into cDNA as the sequencing template. Generated by immunoSEQ multiplex PCR, the TCRdb table keeps only in-frame clones and is missing some. This table has some 190,000 clones, 51% appearing once. Treatment reported: oral pan-JAK inhibitor, 5-10 mg twice daily. Cell sorting on a FACSAria was used to separate CD4+ and CD8+ T cells from the PBMCs. This clonotype was sampled from a human donor with alopecia areata. The sample consisted of CD8+ T cells sorted from blood, taken at week 52, from a patient treated with tofacitinib.

The CDR3 sequence is CAYTDAALVYEQYF. The CDR3 nucleotides are TGTGCCTACACGGACGCAGCGCTAGTCTACGAGCAGTACTTC. V gene TRBV30 combines with J gene TRBJ2-7; no clear D. V lost 7 bases to trimming and J lost 3 bases, with 19 bases between them. The CDR3 contains 14 residues. CDR1 GTSNPN and CDR2 SVGIG come from the germline V gene (reference sequence). Using reference TRBV30 and TRBJ2-7 for the parts outside the CDR3, the full variable domain is SQTIHQWPATLVQPVGSPLSLECTVEGTSNPNLYWYRQAAGRGLQLLFYSVGIGQISSEVPQNLSASRPQDRQFILSSKKLLLSDSGFYLCAYTDAALVYEQYFGPGTRLTVT.